The next 7 T cell receptor beta chains were all read from a single sample in a study of OX40 agonist ivuxolimab in advanced cancers. Sequencing was performed with immunoSEQ multiplex PCR; in TCRdb, only in-frame clones are kept and a portion is missing. Of roughly 42,000 clones in the sample, roughly nine tenths are singletons; the top ten hold roughly 30%. The sequencing here drew on CD4+ or CD8+ T cells sorted from blood, taken in a trial of the OX40 agonist ivuxolimab. The receptors derive from an adult with an advanced solid tumor such as melanoma, head and neck, liver or kidney cancer.

The rearrangement joins TRBV6-5 to TRBJ1-4, with D perhaps TRBD1 (6 bases). Trimming took 4 bases from V and 4 from J, leaving 13 bases between them. Germline V gene lookup returns CDR1 MNHEY and CDR2 SVGAGI. The CDR3 length is 15 residues. The CDR3 protein is CASSSYREGNEKLFF. The CDR3 bases are TGTGCCAGCAGTTCCTACAGGGAGGGTAATGAAAAACTGTTTTTT.

This chain connects TRBV5-4 to TRBJ1-1; maybe TRBD1 (6 bases). The V end lost 7 bases, the J end lost 6 bases, and 16 bases lay between the germline ends. CDR1 SGHNT and CDR2 YYREEE come from the germline V gene (reference sequence). The CDR3 is 13 residues long. This CDR3 is CASRTRGGSEAFF. The DNA for the CDR3 is TGTGCCAGCCGAACAAGGGGGGGGTCTGAAGCTTTCTTT.

V and J are TRBV10-1 and TRBJ2-2; D possibly corresponds to TRBD1 (6 bases). The CDR3 contains 14 residues. Looked up from germline, CDR1 is WNHNN and CDR2 is SYGVQD (reference sequence). V was pared by 1 base and J by 7 bases, with 10 bases between. CDR3 sequence reads: CASSEFHRVGELFF. CDR3 sequence (DNA): TGCGCCAGCAGTGAGTTCCACAGGGTCGGGGAGCTGTTTTTT.

This chain joins TRBV7-9 and TRBJ2-7; the D gene is possibly TRBD1 (6 bases). The germline CDR1 and CDR2 sequences are SEHNR and FQNEAQ (reference sequence). This CDR3 is 12 amino acids long. Between the trimmed V and J ends, which lost 5 bases and 6 bases, there was a span of 11 bases. DNA for the CDR3: TGTGCCAGCAGCCCCAGGGGTCTCGAGCAGTACTTC. Translation gives CASSPRGLEQYF.

V and J are TRBV19 and TRBJ2-1; a possible D gene is TRBD1 (6 bases). Deletions cut 6 bases from V and 4 bases from J, with 7 bases between. The germline gives CDR1 LNHDA, CDR2 SQIVND (reference sequence). There are 12 residues in the CDR3. In DNA, the CDR3 is TGTGCCAGTAGCCAGGGGTACAATGAGCAGTTCTTC. This sequence encodes CASSQGYNEQFF. Complete variable domain (other parts from reference TRBV19 and TRBJ2-1): DGGITQSPKYLFRKEGQNVTLSCEQNLNHDAMYWYRQDPGQGLRLIYYSQIVNDFQKGDIAEGYSVSREKKESFPLTVTSAQKNPTAFYLCASSQGYNEQFFGPGTRLTVL.

V usage is TRBV9 and J usage is TRBJ1-2; D is unclear. V lost 0 bases and J 2 bases, leaving 8 bases between the germline ends. Per the germline V gene, CDR1 is SGDLS and CDR2 is YYNGEE. CDR3 length: 14 residues. The CDR3 sequence: CASSVGSPNYGYTF. CDR3 nucleotides: TGTGCCAGCAGCGTAGGATCACCAAACTATGGCTACACCTTC.

The rearrangement links TRBV19 to TRBJ1-6; a possible D gene is TRBD1 (5 bases). V shed 3 bases and J shed 9 bases, with 15 bases lying between them. This CDR3 has 15 residues. Germline assignment: CDR1 LNHDA and CDR2 SQIVND (reference sequence). CDR3 sequence: CASSIWAGSGSPLHF. The DNA of the CDR3 is TGTGCCAGTAGTATCTGGGCAGGGTCAGGTTCACCCCTCCACTTT.